The subject of this entry is one TCR beta chain. This record belongs to a study of technical replicates of blood from a handful of donors. TCRdb keeps only in-frame clones here, not all; method: immunoSEQ multiplex PCR. The sample records tens of thousands of clones, 95% being singletons. Per the germline V gene, CDR1 is MNHEY and CDR2 is SMNVEV (reference sequence). The CDR3 is made up of 14 amino acids. The V end was cut by 4 bases, the J end by 1 base, with 10 bases between. Sequenced sample: T cells isolated from PBMCs. J is TRBJ1-1 and V is TRBV27; D is perhaps TRBD1 (5 bases). The receptor's source is a human donor in good health. The CDR3 DNA is TGTGCCAGCAGTTCCTACGGACAGAACACTGAAGCTTTCTTT. It translates to CASSSYGQNTEAFF.